These 28 T cell receptor beta chains came from one sample sequenced in a study of T cells in Graves' hyperthyroidism and ophthalmopathy. TCR beta CDR3 region amplification was performed from RNA transcripts. TCR CDR3 regions were first amplified by RT-PCR with HTBI primers. TCRdb reprocessed the multiplex PCR reads via MiXCR and lists one record per CDR3 protein. The sample lists about 400,000 distinct CDR3 sequences; 11% to 15% were seen once. Sequencing was done on a sample of blood. The receptor set was obtained from a man aged 50-60 years with Graves' ophthalmopathy.

Many counts were recorded for this clonotype. J is TRBJ2-7 and V is TRBV5-1; D call uncertain. The CDR3 runs 12 residues. Per the germline V gene, CDR1 is SGHRS and CDR2 is YFSETQ. The V and J ends lost 4 bases and 4 bases respectively, with 9 bases between them. CDR3 DNA: TGCGCCAGCAGCCTAAAGGATTACGAGCAGTACTTC. As protein: CASSLKDYEQYF.

The CDR3, as DNA: TGCAGTGCTAGAGCCAGCCAGAGAAACACCATATATTTT. The encoded protein is CSARASQRNTIYF. The rearrangement links TRBV20-1 to TRBJ1-3, with D unresolved. V shed 1 base and J shed 5 bases, with 9 bases lying between them. Germline V gene data show CDR1 as DFQATT and CDR2 as SNEGSKA (reference sequence). This CDR3 has 13 amino acids.

This clonotype occurred many times. Here the CDR3 DNA reads TGTGCCAGCAGCTTGTCGGGATACGGGTCCTACAATGAGCAGTTCTTC. It specifies CASSLSGYGSYNEQFF. The chain carries TRBV5-6 and TRBJ2-1, with D maybe TRBD2 (5 bases). V was pared by 1 base and J by 1 base, with 12 bases between. The CDR3 contains 16 residues. CDR1 and CDR2 from the germline V gene are SGHDT and YYEEEE.

On this clonotype: This may be a read error: a much more frequent sequence differs by one nucleotide. V and J are TRBV29-1 and TRBJ2-5, with D maybe TRBD2 (5 bases). CDR1 is SQVTM and CDR2 is ANQGSEA in the germline V gene. The CDR3 contains 14 residues. The V gene lost 7 bases and the J gene lost 2 bases, with 17 bases spanning the gap. The CDR3 DNA sequence: TGCAGCGCTGGGGTCTGGACTTCTCAAGAGACCCAGTACTTC. This translates into CSAGVWTSQETQYF.

The chain recombines TRBV28 with TRBJ1-3, with D tentatively TRBD1 (5 bases). CDR3 size: 17 residues. Germline V gene sequence: CDR1 MDHEN, CDR2 SYDVKM. V dropped 6 bases and J dropped 1 base, with 19 bases sitting between them. The CDR3 here is CASREPGPRGSGNTIYF. CDR3 bases: TGTGCCAGCAGGGAACCGGGACCCCGAGGATCTGGAAACACCATATATTTT.

The V gene is TRBV10-2, the J gene TRBJ2-7; TRBD2 is a possible D gene (6 bases). Trimming cost V 6 bases and J 2 bases, with 14 bases left between them. The CDR3 has 14 residues. Germline CDR1 is WSHSY and CDR2 is SAAADI. The CDR3 bases are TGCGCCAGCAGCGCCTCTGGCGGGGCCTACGAGCAGTACTTC. This encodes CASSASGGAYEQYF.

The CDR3 protein is CASSDTSGRGIEQFF. DNA for the CDR3: TGTGCCAGCAGCGACACTAGCGGTCGGGGGATCGAGCAGTTCTTC. V gene TRBV11-2 combines with J gene TRBJ2-1, with 8 positions matching TRBD2. Trimming removed 5 bases from V and 10 bases from J; junction bases left unmatched: 13. Germline CDR1 and CDR2: SGHAT and FQNNGV. The CDR3 is made up of 15 amino acids.

This clonotype was counted a few times. V and J are TRBV29-1 and TRBJ2-3; D remains ambiguous. This CDR3 is 12 amino acids long. V was pared by 4 bases and J by 4 bases, with 9 bases between. Germline-derived CDR1 and CDR2 are SQVTM and ANQGSEA. The CDR3 spells CSVGISADTQYF. The CDR3 region has the DNA TGCAGCGTTGGCATATCTGCAGATACGCAGTATTTT.

The V call is TRBV20-1, the J call TRBJ2-7; the D gene is possibly TRBD1 (6 bases). There are 14 residues in the CDR3. CDR1 DFQATT and CDR2 SNEGSKA come from the germline V gene (reference sequence). Trimming cost V 2 bases and J 0 bases, with 11 bases left between them. This CDR3 is CSARTTGNSYEQYF. The DNA for the CDR3 is TGCAGTGCTAGAACTACAGGGAACTCCTACGAGCAGTACTTC.

This clonotype was found many times. V usage is TRBV2 and J usage is TRBJ2-3; D is undetermined. V shed 4 bases and J shed 4 bases, with 15 bases lying between them. This CDR3 has 15 residues. Germline V CDR1 and CDR2: SNHLY, FYNNEI. The CDR3 sequence: CASSVLGSRADTQYF. The CDR3 region has the DNA TGTGCCAGCAGTGTTTTAGGAAGTCGTGCAGATACGCAGTATTTT.

This clonotype appeared many times. J is TRBJ2-3 and V is TRBV20-1; D tentatively fits TRBD1 or TRBD2 (6 bases each). Looked up from germline, CDR1 is DFQATT and CDR2 is SNEGSKA (reference sequence). The CDR3 contains 16 residues. V dropped 7 bases and J dropped 0 bases, with 20 bases sitting between them. CDR3 amino acids: CSVRGRRLSSTDTQYF. CDR3 bases: TGCAGTGTCCGGGGGCGGCGGTTATCTAGCACAGATACGCAGTATTTT.

This clonotype showed up just a few times. V is TRBV6-1 and J is TRBJ1-2; D is uncertain. V gave up 1 base and J gave up 10 bases, with 7 bases separating them. The CDR3 covers 11 residues. Germline V gene sequence: CDR1 MNHNS, CDR2 SASEGT. CDR3 protein: CASSEGSPYTF. The CDR3 nucleotides read TGTGCCAGCAGTGAAGGAAGCCCCTACACCTTC.

This clonotype was seen at least ten times. The rearrangement links TRBV5-1 to TRBJ1-1; D is uncertain. V was pared by 5 bases and J by 2 bases, with 13 bases between. The CDR3 sequence is 14 residues long. Per the germline V gene, CDR1 is SGHRS and CDR2 is YFSETQ. CDR3 sequence: CASSQNSGNTEAFF. Here the CDR3 DNA reads TGCGCCAGCAGTCAGAATTCAGGTAACACTGAAGCTTTCTTT.

This clonotype was picked up a small number of times. The chain has TRBV20-1 and TRBJ2-3; D uncertain. This CDR3 has 11 residues. Germline CDR1 and CDR2: DFQATT and SNEGSKA (reference sequence). V was trimmed by 3 bases and J by 4 bases, leaving 5 bases between them. CDR3: CSASVADTQYF. CDR3 DNA: TGCAGTGCTAGCGTCGCAGATACGCAGTATTTT.

This clonotype has at least ten counts. The chain carries TRBV15 and TRBJ2-1; D unresolved. V gave up 0 bases and J gave up 5 bases, with 17 bases separating them. Per germline, CDR1 LNHNV and CDR2 YYDKDF (reference sequence). The CDR3 is made up of 17 amino acids. The CDR3 DNA reads TGTGCCACCAGCAGAGACGACATGAGCACGGAGAACAATGAGCAGTTCTTC. Its protein product is CATSRDDMSTENNEQFF.

This clonotype was observed at least ten times. J is TRBJ2-1 and V is TRBV9; 7 nucleotides match TRBD1. Germline V gives CDR1 SGDLS, CDR2 YYNGEE. This CDR3 has 15 amino acids. Trimming cost V 0 bases and J 2 bases; bases outside gene matches: 2. CDR3 sequence: CASSVDQGAYNEQFF. The CDR3 bases are TGTGCCAGCAGCGTAGATCAGGGGGCCTACAATGAGCAGTTCTTC.

Regarding this clonotype: The junction differs from germline at one of its ends, possibly a read error. The rearrangement joins TRBV6-2 or TRBV6-3 to TRBJ2-7; 7 positions match TRBD2. This CDR3 comprises 14 residues. Germline CDR1 MNHEY, CDR2 SVGEGT. For the CDR3, the DNA is TGTGCCAGCAGTTCCGTAGCGGGTCCCTACGGGCAGTACTTC. Protein product: CASSSVAGPYGQYF.

The table lists this clonotype with many counts. The chain is built from TRBV10-3 and TRBJ1-2; D is ambiguous. From germline, CDR1 is ENHRY and CDR2 SYGVKD. V lost 3 bases to trimming and J lost 4 bases, with 6 bases between them. The CDR3 is 12 amino acids. This chain's CDR3 is CAISDYTYGYTF. The CDR3 DNA sequence: TGTGCCATCAGTGATTATACCTATGGCTACACCTTC.

In this sample, this clonotype turned up a few times. The rearrangement uses TRBV5-1 and TRBJ2-5, with D perhaps matching TRBD1 (5 bases). Germline V gene data show CDR1 as SGHRS and CDR2 as YFSETQ. V shed 4 bases and J shed 1 base, with 8 bases lying between them. The CDR3 covers 13 residues. As DNA, the CDR3 is TGCGCCAGCAGCGGACATTTCCAAGAGACCCAGTACTTC. This translates into CASSGHFQETQYF.

The V gene is TRBV4-1, the J gene TRBJ1-6; D unresolved. V dropped 6 bases and J dropped 8 bases, with 14 bases sitting between them. CDR1 and CDR2 (germline): MGHRA, YSYEKL. This CDR3 has 14 amino acids. The CDR3 here is CASSPTPEDSPLHF. In DNA, the CDR3 is TGCGCCAGCAGTCCGACCCCCGAGGATTCACCCCTCCACTTT.

For this clonotype: A much bigger clone sits one base away, suggesting this may be a read error. The chain couples TRBV12-5 to TRBJ1-2; 8 positions match TRBD1. The CDR3 consists of 18 residues. Germline V gene lookup returns CDR1 LGHNT and CDR2 FRNRAP. Trimming cost V 1 base and J 7 bases; bases outside gene matches: 17. CDR3 bases: TGTGCTAGTGGTTTGGCGGTAGGCAGGGGGCTTGGGCTGAGTGGCTACACCTTC. The encoded protein is CASGLAVGRGLGLSGYTF. Using reference TRBV12-5 and TRBJ1-2 for the parts outside the CDR3, the full variable domain is DARVTQTPRHKVTEMGQEVTMRCQPILGHNTVFWYRQTMMQGLELLAYFRNRAPLDDSGMPKDRFSAEMPDATLATLKIQPSEPRDSAVYFCASGLAVGRGLGLSGYTFGSGTRLTVV.

The table lists this clonotype with many counts. V is TRBV7-2 and J is TRBJ1-1; 9 bases are shared with TRBD1. The junction had 8 bases not matched to a gene; V was cut back by 5 bases and J by 4 bases. CDR1 and CDR2 (germline): SGHTA, FQGNSA. The CDR3 has 15 residues. CDR3 nucleotide sequence: TGTGCCAGCAGCCCACAGGGGGCGGTTGTCACTGAAGCTTTCTTT. Its translation: CASSPQGAVVTEAFF.

This chain connects TRBV5-1 to TRBJ2-5; TRBD1 might be the D (6 bases). Germline V gene data show CDR1 as SGHRS and CDR2 as YFSETQ. Trimming shortened V by 4 bases and J by 4 bases, and 17 bases separated the two germline ends. The CDR3 is 15 residues long. The CDR3 loop reads CASSTANRERETQYF. As DNA, the CDR3 is TGCGCCAGCAGCACCGCTAACAGGGAGCGAGAGACCCAGTACTTC. The whole variable domain, remainder taken from reference TRBV5-1 and TRBJ2-5, is KAGVTQTPRYLIKTRGQQVTLSCSPISGHRSVSWYQQTPGQGLQFLFEYFSETQRNKGNFPGRFSGRQFSNSRSEMNVSTLELGDSALYLCASSTANRERETQYFGPGTRLLVL.

The chain couples TRBV3-1 to TRBJ2-5; the D is unclear. The CDR3 runs to 13 residues. V lost 1 base and J lost 2, with 5 bases in between. Germline V gives CDR1 LGHDT, CDR2 YNNKEL (reference sequence). CDR3: CASSQGFQETQYF. In nucleotides, the CDR3 is TGTGCCAGCAGCCAAGGTTTTCAAGAGACCCAGTACTTC.

Only a few counts were recorded for this clonotype. This chain links TRBV6-1 with TRBJ1-4, with 10 bases aligning to TRBD1. Losses at the gene ends were 6 bases for V and 8 bases for J; bases not matched to a gene: 3. This CDR3 has 13 amino acids. Per germline, CDR1 MNHNS and CDR2 SASEGT. DNA of the CDR3: TGTGCCAGCAGGGACAGGGGGGGCGAAAAACTGTTTTTT. It codes for CASRDRGGEKLFF.

In this sample, this clonotype turned up many times. The J gene is TRBJ1-1, the V gene TRBV20-1; 7 nucleotides agree with TRBD1. Germline lookup yields CDR1 DFQATT and CDR2 SNEGSKA (reference sequence). Trimming removed 2 bases from V and 0 bases from J; junction bases left unmatched: 9. CDR3 length: 16 amino acids. The CDR3 region has the DNA TGCAGTGCTAGATTGCAGGGGGTTCCCATGAACACTGAAGCTTTCTTT. This sequence encodes CSARLQGVPMNTEAFF.

This clonotype was seen once. J is TRBJ2-7 and V is TRBV5-5; 9 bases are a match to TRBD2. The CDR3 length is 14 residues. Germline V gives CDR1 SGHKS, CDR2 YYEKEE (reference sequence). V was clipped by 4 bases and J by 6 bases; unmatched bases: 8. CDR3: CASSLAGPKIEQYF. The CDR3 DNA follows: TGTGCCAGCAGCCTAGCGGGACCCAAGATCGAGCAGTACTTC. The entire variable domain, with the rest obtained from reference TRBV5-5 and TRBJ2-7, is as follows: DAGVTQSPTHLIKTRGQQVTLRCSPISGHKSVSWYQQVLGQGPQFIFQYYEKEERGRGNFPDRFSARQFPNYSSELNVNALLLGDSALYLCASSLAGPKIEQYFGPGTRLTVT.

In its sample, this clonotype was seen many times. The rearrangement uses TRBV28 and TRBJ2-7, with 13 nucleotides matching TRBD2. With V trimmed by 7 bases and J by 7 bases, 13 bases remained unmatched. This CDR3 region has 16 residues. Looked up from germline, CDR1 is MDHEN and CDR2 is SYDVKM. DNA of the CDR3: TGTGCCAGCATTTCAGGGGGAACTAGCGGGAGGGGAGAGCAGTACTTC. It codes for CASISGGTSGRGEQYF.